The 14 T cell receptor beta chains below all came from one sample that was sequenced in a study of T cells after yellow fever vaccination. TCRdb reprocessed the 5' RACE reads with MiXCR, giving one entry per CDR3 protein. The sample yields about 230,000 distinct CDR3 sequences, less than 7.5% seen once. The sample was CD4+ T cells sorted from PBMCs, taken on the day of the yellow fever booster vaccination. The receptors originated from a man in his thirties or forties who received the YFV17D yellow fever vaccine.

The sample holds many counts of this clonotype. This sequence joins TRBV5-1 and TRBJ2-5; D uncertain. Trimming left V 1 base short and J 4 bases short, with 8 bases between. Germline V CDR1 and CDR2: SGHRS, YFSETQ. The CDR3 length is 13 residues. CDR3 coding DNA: TGCGCCAGCAGCTTGAATGTGGGAGAGACCCAGTACTTC. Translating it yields CASSLNVGETQYF.

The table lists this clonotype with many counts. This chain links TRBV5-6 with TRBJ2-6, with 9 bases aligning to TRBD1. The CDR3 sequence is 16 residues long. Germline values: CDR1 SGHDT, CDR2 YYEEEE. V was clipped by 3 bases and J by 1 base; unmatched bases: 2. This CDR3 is CASSWTGDSGANVLTF. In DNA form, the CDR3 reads TGTGCCAGCAGCTGGACAGGGGATTCTGGGGCCAACGTCCTGACTTTC.

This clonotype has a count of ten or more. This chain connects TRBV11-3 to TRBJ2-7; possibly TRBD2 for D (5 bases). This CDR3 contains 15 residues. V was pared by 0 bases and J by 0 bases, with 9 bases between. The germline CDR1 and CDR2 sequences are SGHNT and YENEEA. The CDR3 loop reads CASSLDGRASYEQYF. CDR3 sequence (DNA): TGTGCCAGCAGCTTAGATGGGCGGGCCTCCTACGAGCAGTACTTC.

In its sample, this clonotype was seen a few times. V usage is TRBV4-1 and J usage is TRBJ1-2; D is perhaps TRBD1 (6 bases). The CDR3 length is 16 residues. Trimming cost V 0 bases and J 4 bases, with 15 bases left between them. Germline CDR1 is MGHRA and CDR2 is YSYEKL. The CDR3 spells CASSQDNSAGAYGYTF. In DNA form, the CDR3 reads TGCGCCAGCAGCCAAGATAATTCAGCGGGGGCCTATGGCTACACCTTC.

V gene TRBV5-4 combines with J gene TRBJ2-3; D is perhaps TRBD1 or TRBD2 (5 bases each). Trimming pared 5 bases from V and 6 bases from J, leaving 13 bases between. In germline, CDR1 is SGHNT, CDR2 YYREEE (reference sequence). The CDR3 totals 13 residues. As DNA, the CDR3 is TGTGCCAGCAGTTCCGGGGCGGAGGATACGCAGTATTTT. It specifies CASSSGAEDTQYF.

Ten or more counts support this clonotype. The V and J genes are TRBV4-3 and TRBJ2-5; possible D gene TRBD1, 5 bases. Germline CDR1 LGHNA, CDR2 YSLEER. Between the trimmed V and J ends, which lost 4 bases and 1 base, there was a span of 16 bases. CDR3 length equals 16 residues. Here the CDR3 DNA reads TGCGCCAGCAGCCCGTCCGGGTATGGGGCCCAAGAGACCCAGTACTTC. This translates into CASSPSGYGAQETQYF.

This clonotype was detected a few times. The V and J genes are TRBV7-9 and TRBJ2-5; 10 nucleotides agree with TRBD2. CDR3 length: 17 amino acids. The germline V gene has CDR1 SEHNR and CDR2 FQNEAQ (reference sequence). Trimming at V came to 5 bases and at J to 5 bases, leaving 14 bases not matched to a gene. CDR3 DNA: TGTGCCAGCAGCCATAGTTCCCAGCGGGAGGGCCCCGAGACCCAGTACTTC. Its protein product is CASSHSSQREGPETQYF.

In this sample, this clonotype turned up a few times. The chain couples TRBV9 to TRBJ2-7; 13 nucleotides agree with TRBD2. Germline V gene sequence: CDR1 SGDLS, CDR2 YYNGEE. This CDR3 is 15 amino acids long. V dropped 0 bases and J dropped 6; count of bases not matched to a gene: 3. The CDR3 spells CASSVDRLAGGEQYF. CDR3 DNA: TGTGCCAGCAGCGTAGATAGACTAGCGGGAGGCGAGCAGTACTTC.

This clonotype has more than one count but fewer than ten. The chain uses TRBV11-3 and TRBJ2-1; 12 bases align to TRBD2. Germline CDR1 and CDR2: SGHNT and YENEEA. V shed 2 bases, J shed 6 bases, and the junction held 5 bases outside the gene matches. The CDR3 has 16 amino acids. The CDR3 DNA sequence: TGTGCCAGCAGCTTAAGGCTAGCGGGAGGGTCCAATGAGCAGTTCTTC. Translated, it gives CASSLRLAGGSNEQFF.

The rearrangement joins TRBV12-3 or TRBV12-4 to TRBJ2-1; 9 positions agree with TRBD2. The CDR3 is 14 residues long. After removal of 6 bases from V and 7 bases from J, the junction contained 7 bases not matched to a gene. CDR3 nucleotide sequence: TGTGCCAGCAGGCGGGAGGGCCCGGGGAATGAGCAGTTCTTC. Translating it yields CASRREGPGNEQFF.

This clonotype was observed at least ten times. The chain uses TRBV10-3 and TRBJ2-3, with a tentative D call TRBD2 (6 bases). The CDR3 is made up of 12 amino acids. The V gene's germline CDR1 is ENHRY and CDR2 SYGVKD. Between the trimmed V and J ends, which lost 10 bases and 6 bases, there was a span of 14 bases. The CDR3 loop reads CATRGVADTQYF. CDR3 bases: TGTGCCACCCGCGGGGTTGCTGATACGCAGTATTTT.

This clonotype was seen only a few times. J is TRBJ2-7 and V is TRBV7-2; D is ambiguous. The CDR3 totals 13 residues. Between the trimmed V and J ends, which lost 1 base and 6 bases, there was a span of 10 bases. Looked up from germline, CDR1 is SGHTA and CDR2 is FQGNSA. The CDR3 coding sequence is TGTGCCAGCAGCTTAGTAGCCCCCCGCGAGCAGTACTTC. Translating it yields CASSLVAPREQYF.

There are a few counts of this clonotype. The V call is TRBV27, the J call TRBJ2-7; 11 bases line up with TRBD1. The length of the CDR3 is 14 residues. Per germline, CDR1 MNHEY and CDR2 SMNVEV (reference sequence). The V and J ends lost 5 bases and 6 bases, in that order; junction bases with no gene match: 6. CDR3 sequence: CASSQDRGPVEQYF. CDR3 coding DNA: TGTGCCAGCAGTCAGGACAGGGGGCCCGTCGAGCAGTACTTC.

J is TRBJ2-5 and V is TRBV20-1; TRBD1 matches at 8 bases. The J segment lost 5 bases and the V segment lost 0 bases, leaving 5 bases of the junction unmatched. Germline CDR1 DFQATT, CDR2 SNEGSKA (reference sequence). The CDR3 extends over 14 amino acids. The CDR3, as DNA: TGCAGTGCTAGAGAACAGGGGGTCATGGAGACCCAGTACTTC. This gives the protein CSAREQGVMETQYF.